This T cell receptor beta chain emerged from a study of blood T cell repertoires in COVID-19. Repertoires were generated with immunoSEQ multiplex PCR, while TCRdb's copy carries only in-frame clones and drops some. Seen here are 100,000 to 120,000 clones, about nine tenths observed once, and the top ten hold approximately 4.2%. CDR1 and CDR2 (germline): SGHDT, YYEEEE. With 3 bases clipped from V and 5 bases from J, the junction kept 12 bases outside the gene matches. The CDR3 extends over 17 amino acids. Sequencing used peripheral blood. The sequence came from a woman between 45 and 60 years old with acute or convalescent COVID-19. This chain links TRBV5-6 with TRBJ2-5, with TRBD1 matching over 11 bases. The CDR3 reads CASSSLLDRGRGETQYF. CDR3 nucleotide sequence: TGTGCCAGCAGCTCTTTATTGGACAGGGGGCGCGGGGAGACCCAGTACTTC.